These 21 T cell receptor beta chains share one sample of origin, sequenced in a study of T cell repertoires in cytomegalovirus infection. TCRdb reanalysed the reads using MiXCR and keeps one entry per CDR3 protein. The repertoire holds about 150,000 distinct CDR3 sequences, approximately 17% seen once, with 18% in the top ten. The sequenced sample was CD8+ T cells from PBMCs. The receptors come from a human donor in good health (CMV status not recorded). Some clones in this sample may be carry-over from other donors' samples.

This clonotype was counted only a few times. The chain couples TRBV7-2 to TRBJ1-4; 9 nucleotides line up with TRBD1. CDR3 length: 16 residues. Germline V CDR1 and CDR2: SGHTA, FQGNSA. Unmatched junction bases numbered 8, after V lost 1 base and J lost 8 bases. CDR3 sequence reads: CASSLEPGTGYEKLFF. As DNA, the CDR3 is TGTGCCAGCAGCTTAGAGCCGGGGACAGGGTACGAAAAACTGTTTTTT.

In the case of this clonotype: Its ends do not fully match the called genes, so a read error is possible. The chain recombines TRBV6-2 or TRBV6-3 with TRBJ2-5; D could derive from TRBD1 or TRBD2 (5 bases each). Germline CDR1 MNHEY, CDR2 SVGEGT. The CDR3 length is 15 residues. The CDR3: CDSSYRGPGRETQYF. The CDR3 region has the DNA TGTGACAGCAGTTATCGGGGACCGGGCCGGGAGACCCAGTACTTC.

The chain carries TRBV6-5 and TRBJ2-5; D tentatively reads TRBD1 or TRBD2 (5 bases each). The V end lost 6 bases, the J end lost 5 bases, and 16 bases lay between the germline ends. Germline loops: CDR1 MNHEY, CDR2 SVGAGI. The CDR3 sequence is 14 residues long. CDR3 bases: TGTGCCAGCAGCCCCATTGGGGGAGTGGAGACCCAGTACTTC. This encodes CASSPIGGVETQYF.

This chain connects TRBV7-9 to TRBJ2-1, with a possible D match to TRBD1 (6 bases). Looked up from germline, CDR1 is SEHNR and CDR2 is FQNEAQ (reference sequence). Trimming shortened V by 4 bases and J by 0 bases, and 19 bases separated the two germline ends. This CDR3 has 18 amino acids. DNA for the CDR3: TGTGCCAGCAGCTCCCCAACCAGGGGCCAAAGCTCCTACAATGAGCAGTTCTTC. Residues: CASSSPTRGQSSYNEQFF.

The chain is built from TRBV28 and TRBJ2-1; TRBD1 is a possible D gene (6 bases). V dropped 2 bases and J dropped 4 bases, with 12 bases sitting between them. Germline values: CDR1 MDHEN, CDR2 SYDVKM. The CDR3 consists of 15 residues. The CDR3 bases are TGTGCCAGCAGTTTACCCCGGACAGAATACAATGAGCAGTTCTTC. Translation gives CASSLPRTEYNEQFF.

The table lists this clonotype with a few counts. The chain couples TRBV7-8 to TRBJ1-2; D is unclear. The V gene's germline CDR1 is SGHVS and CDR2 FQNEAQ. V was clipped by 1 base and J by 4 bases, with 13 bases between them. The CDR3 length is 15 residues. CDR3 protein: CASSLGSGESYGYTF. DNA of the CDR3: TGTGCCAGCAGCTTAGGGTCTGGGGAAAGCTATGGCTACACCTTC.

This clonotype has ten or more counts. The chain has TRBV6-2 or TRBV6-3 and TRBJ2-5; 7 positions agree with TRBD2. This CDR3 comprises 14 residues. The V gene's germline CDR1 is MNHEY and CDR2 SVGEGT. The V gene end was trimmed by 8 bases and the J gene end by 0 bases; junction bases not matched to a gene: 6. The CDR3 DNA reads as TGTGCCAGCGGAGAGCGGGGATACCAAGAGACCCAGTACTTC. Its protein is CASGERGYQETQYF.

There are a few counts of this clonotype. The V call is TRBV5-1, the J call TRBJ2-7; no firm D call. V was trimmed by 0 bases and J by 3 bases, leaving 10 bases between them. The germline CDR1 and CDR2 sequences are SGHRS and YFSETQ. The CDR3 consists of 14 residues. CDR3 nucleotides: TGCGCCAGCAGCTTGGAGCACATAAACTACGAGCAGTACTTC. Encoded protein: CASSLEHINYEQYF.

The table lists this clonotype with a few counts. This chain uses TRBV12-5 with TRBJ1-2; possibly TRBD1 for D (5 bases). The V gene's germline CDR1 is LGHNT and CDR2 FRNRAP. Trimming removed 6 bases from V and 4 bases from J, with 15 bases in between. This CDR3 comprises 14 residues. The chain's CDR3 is CASGQPAGLYGYTF. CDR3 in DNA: TGTGCTAGTGGCCAACCCGCGGGACTCTATGGCTACACCTTC.

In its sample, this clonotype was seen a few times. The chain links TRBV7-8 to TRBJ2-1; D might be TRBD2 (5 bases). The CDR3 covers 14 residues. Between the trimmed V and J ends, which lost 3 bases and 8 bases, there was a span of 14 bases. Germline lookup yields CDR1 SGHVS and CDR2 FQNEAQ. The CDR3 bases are TGTGCCAGCAGCTTTGACGTCAGCGGCGATGAGCAGTTCTTC. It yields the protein CASSFDVSGDEQFF.

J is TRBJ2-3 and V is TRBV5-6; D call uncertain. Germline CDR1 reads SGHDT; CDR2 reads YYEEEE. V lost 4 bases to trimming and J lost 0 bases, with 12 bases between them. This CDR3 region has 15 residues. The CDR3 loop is CASSPWPESTDTQYF. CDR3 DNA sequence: TGTGCCAGCAGCCCATGGCCGGAGAGCACAGATACGCAGTATTTT.

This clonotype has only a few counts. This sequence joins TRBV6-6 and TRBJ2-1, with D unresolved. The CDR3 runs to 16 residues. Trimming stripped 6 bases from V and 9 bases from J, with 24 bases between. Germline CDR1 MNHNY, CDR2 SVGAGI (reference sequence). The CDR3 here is CASSQLDLPQFAEQFF. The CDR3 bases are TGTGCCAGCAGCCAGCTCGACCTCCCCCAATTCGCTGAGCAGTTCTTC.

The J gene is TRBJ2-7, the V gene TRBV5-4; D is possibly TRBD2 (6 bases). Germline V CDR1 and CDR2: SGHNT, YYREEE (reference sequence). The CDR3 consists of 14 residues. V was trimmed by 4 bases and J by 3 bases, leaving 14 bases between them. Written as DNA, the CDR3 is TGTGCCAGCAGCCAAAGACTAGGAGACTACGAGCAGTACTTC. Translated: CASSQRLGDYEQYF.

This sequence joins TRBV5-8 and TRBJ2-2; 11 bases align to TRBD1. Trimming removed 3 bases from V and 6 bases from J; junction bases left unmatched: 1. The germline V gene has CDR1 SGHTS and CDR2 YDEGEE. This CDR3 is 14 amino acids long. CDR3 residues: CASSSGQGAGELFF. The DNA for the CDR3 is TGTGCCAGCAGCTCGGGACAGGGGGCCGGGGAGCTGTTTTTT.

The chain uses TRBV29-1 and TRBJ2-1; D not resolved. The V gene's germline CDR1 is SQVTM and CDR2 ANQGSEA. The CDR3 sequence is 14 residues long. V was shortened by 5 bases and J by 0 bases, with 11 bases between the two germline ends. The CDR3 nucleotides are TGCAGCGTTCCAAACCCGAGCTCCTACAATGAGCAGTTCTTC. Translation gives CSVPNPSSYNEQFF.

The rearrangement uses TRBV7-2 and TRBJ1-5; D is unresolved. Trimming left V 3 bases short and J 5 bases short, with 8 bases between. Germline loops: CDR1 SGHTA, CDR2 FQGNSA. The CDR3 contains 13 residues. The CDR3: CASSLGPHQPQHF. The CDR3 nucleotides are TGTGCCAGCAGCTTGGGTCCCCATCAGCCCCAGCATTTT.

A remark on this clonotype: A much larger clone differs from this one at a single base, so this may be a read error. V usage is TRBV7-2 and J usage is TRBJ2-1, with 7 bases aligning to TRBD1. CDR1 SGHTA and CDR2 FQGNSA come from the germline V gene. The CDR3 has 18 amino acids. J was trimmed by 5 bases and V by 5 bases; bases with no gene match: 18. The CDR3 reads CASSPQADRPWTDNEQFF. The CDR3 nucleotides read TGTGCCAGCAGCCCTCAGGCGGACAGGCCCTGGACCGACAATGAGCAGTTCTTC.

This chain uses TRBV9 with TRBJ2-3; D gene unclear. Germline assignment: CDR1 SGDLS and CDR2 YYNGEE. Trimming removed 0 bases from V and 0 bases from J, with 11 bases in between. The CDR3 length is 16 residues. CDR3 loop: CASSVEVGRSTDTQYF. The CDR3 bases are TGTGCCAGCAGCGTAGAGGTCGGTAGAAGCACAGATACGCAGTATTTT.

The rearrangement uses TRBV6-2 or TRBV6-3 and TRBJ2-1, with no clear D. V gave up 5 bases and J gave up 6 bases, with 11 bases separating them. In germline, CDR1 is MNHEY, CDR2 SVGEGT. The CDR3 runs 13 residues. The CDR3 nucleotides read TGTGCCAGCAGTCCTCGACCGGTCAATGAGCAGTTCTTC. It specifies CASSPRPVNEQFF.

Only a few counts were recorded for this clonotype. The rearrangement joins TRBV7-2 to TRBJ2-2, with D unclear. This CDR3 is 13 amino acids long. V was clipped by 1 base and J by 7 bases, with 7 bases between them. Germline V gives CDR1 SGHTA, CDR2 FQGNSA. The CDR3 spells CASSLVPDGELFF. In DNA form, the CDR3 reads TGTGCCAGCAGCTTAGTGCCGGACGGGGAGCTGTTTTTT. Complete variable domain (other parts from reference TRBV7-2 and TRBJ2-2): GAGVSQSPSNKVTEKGKDVELRCDPISGHTALYWYRQSLGQGLEFLIYFQGNSAPDKSGLPSDRFSAERTGGSVSTLTIQRTQQEDSAVYLCASSLVPDGELFFGEGSRLTVL.

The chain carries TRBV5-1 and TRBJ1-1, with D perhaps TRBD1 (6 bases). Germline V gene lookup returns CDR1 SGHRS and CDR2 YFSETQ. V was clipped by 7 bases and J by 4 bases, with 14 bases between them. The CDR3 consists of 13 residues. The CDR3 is CASDIQGGTEAFF. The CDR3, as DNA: TGCGCCAGCGACATACAGGGAGGCACTGAAGCTTTCTTT.